The T cell receptor (beta chain) under discussion was sequenced for a study of T cells in Graves' hyperthyroidism and ophthalmopathy. Study context: At initial diagnosis, before any treatment had begun, peripheral blood was obtained. Study-level findings and limits: Ophthalmopathy, which appeared later, was predicted by the model a median approximately 6.7 months before onset.

This clonotype was seen at least ten times. Its antigen is not known. Disease lasting under 3 months, a NOSPECS grade of at least 4, and a Clinical Activity Score of at least 3 were features of the ophthalmopathy patients. Orbital computed tomography, thyroid ultrasound, serum thyroxine and TRAb, and clinical symptoms together informed the diagnoses. Amplified TCR beta CDR3 regions came from RNA transcripts. The HTBI primer set served for first-round RT-PCR of the TCR CDR3. Via MiXCR, TCRdb re-called the multiplex PCR reads, giving one row per CDR3 protein. Among around 600,000 distinct CDR3 sequences listed, about 15% were seen once. Germline assignment: CDR1 SGHTA and CDR2 FQGNSA. The CDR3 is 16 residues long. V lost 5 bases and J lost 0; bases outside the gene matches: 4.

Sequenced: blood. The J gene is TRBJ2-2, the V gene TRBV7-2; 9 bases agree with TRBD2. The source is a woman aged 45-65 years with Graves' ophthalmopathy. The CDR3 nucleotides are TGTGCCAGCAGCGAGCTAGCGGGATCGAACACCGGGGAGCTGTTTTTT. This codes for CASSELAGSNTGELFF.